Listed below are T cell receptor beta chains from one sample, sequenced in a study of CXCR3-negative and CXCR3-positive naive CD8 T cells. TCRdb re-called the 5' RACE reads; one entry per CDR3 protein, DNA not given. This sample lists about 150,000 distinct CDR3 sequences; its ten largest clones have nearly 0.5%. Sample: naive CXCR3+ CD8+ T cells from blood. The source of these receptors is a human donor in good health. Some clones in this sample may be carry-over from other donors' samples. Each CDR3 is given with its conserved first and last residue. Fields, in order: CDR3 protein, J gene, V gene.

CAISEGTSHEQYF	TRBJ2-7	TRBV10-3
CASSLDPAEQYF	TRBJ2-7	TRBV12-3/TRBV12-4
CASSFQGGELFF	TRBJ2-2	TRBV5-4
CASSSLTGISPSYEQYF	TRBJ2-7	TRBV7-9
CAAQGLAGPYEQYF	TRBJ2-7	TRBV28
CASSWGGRTIDEQFF	TRBJ2-1	TRBV2
CASSTTRTSGGPRTGELFF	TRBJ2-2	TRBV28
CASSFMFREGLNNEQFF	TRBJ2-1	TRBV12-3/TRBV12-4
CASANSEVGAVNGYTF	TRBJ1-2	TRBV12-3/TRBV12-4
CASSTRLAEHEQYF	TRBJ2-7	TRBV28
CSTPSLAGGRTDTQYF	TRBJ2-3	TRBV20-1
CASVHPMDRGLEQYF	TRBJ2-7	TRBV21-1
CASSLETGRYEQYF	TRBJ2-7	TRBV12-3/TRBV12-4
CASSLELFTNTEAFF	TRBJ1-1	TRBV5-1
CASSSISTSYQETQYF	TRBJ2-5	TRBV7-9
CASSLGTSGVTAYEQYF	TRBJ2-7	TRBV5-6
CASSFGTYNEQFF	TRBJ2-1	TRBV11-2
CSVEVRGSEQYF	TRBJ2-7	TRBV29-1
CASSLLGQETQYF	TRBJ2-5	TRBV13
CASSRDGANTGELFF	TRBJ2-2	TRBV19
CASSFRWELTGGEQYF	TRBJ2-7	TRBV28
CASSKGLAGDEQYF	TRBJ2-7	TRBV28
CSSSRDRGPDEQYF	TRBJ2-7	TRBV28
CASSLGSGLVAYEQYF	TRBJ2-7	TRBV27
CSARDLGGSNQPQHF	TRBJ1-5	TRBV20-1
CASSPGGGAYEQYF	TRBJ2-7	TRBV7-6
CASSMGGKYNEQFF	TRBJ2-1	TRBV27
CASSLFGLSSSYNEQFF	TRBJ2-1	TRBV28
CSATLATSGTSQETQYF	TRBJ2-5	TRBV29-1
CSARDRGLALINEQYF	TRBJ2-7	TRBV20-1
CASSLGLAGLSYNEQFF	TRBJ2-1	TRBV7-9
CSVGLGGELFF	TRBJ2-2	TRBV29-1
CASSQDFPGVSYEQYF	TRBJ2-7	TRBV4-3
CASSHRAYNSPLHF	TRBJ1-6	TRBV3-1
CASSPRETSTDTQYF	TRBJ2-3	TRBV5-4
CSAVYSGGTYNEQFF	TRBJ2-1	TRBV20-1
CASSLSGQGGSSGANVLTF	TRBJ2-6	TRBV27
CSVEDGGRSWDTQYF	TRBJ2-3	TRBV29-1